This T cell receptor beta chain was identified during a study of CD8 T cells in Susac syndrome. Study-level results: There were some 16 Susac-specific public clones in total CD8+ repertoires and roughly 5 in CD8+ TEMRA repertoires.

The CD8+ and CD4+ T cells were isolated magnetically using a negative isolation approach, whereas the TEMRA cells were enriched by FACS. As to this clonotype: Antigen unknown.

Random-hexamer reverse transcription was applied to roughly 0.45 to 1 ug RNA. TCRdb re-called the immunoSEQ multiplex PCR reads through MiXCR, storing one row per CDR3 protein. The sample records some 130,000 distinct CDR3 sequences, just under 95% being singletons. The germline V and J ends were trimmed by 3 bases and 2 bases, with 10 bases remaining between them. The CDR3 length is 13 residues. From germline, CDR1 is GTSNPN and CDR2 SVGIG (reference sequence). The V call is TRBV30, the J call TRBJ1-1; D gene unclear. The origin of this receptor is a human donor with Susac syndrome. The sample was CD8+ T cells from PBMCs. The CDR3 DNA follows: TGTGCCTGGAGCGCGGCCCTAAACACTGAAGCTTTCTTT. Translation gives CAWSAALNTEAFF.